This is a list of T cell receptor beta chains from one sample in a study of blood T cell repertoires in COVID-19. The assay was immunoSEQ multiplex PCR, and TCRdb's table has in-frame clones only and misses some. The sample records 100,000 or so clones, roughly 87% being singletons. The sample comprised peripheral blood. Every receptor here comes from a middle-aged man with acute or convalescent COVID-19. Both conserved end residues are part of each CDR3. The D gene is left open where the match is weak. Expanded clones are given a class, and other clones once, few, many or no size at all.

clone size	V gene	J gene	D gene	CDR3 length	CDR3 protein	CDR3 DNA
.	TRBV10-1	TRBJ2-3	.	13	CASSERTTDTQYF	TGCGCCAGCAGTGAAAGGACAACAGATACGCAGTATTTT
few	TRBV7-9	TRBJ1-2	.	12	CASSLGGGGYTF	TGTGCCAGCAGCTTAGGGGGCGGCGGCTACACCTTC
once	TRBV6-5	TRBJ2-7	.	14	CASSSSVLTYEQYF	TGTGCCAGCAGCTCCTCGGTACTCACCTACGAGCAGTACTTC
.	TRBV6-5	TRBJ2-5	.	12	CASRDFRGTQYF	TGTGCCAGCAGGGACTTCCGGGGGACCCAGTACTTC
.	TRBV28	TRBJ1-2	.	14	CASSLAWIGNGYTF	TGTGCCAGCAGTTTGGCTTGGATCGGGAATGGCTACACCTTC
.	TRBV29-1	TRBJ2-1	.	13	CSDLPLDHNEQFF	TGCAGCGATCTACCCCTAGATCACAATGAGCAGTTCTTC
.	TRBV21-1	TRBJ2-2	.	20	CASSKARMGYSERNTGELFF	TGTGCCAGCAGCAAAGCCCGGATGGGCTATAGCGAAAGAAACACCGGGGAGCTGTTTTTT
.	TRBV28	TRBJ2-5	.	14	CASSFPDRHETQYF	TGTGCCAGCAGTTTCCCGGACAGACACGAGACCCAGTACTTC
.	TRBV29-1	TRBJ1-2	.	13	CSVELGSDYGYTF	TGCAGCGTTGAACTCGGGAGTGACTATGGCTACACCTTC
.	TRBV6-5	TRBJ1-4	.	14	CASRTSREEEKLFF	TGTGCCAGCAGGACTAGTCGGGAGGAGGAAAAACTGTTTTTT
.	TRBV30	TRBJ1-4	TRBD1	13	CAWSKGTGAKLFF	TGTGCCTGGAGCAAAGGGACAGGGGCTAAACTGTTTTTT
.	TRBV27	TRBJ1-5	TRBD1	15	CASRRTGIGNQPQHF	TGTGCCAGCAGAAGGACAGGGATCGGAAATCAGCCCCAGCATTTT
.	TRBV7-2	TRBJ2-3	TRBD2	15	CASTPSGLAADTQYF	TGTGCCAGCACCCCGTCGGGACTAGCGGCAGATACGCAGTATTTT
.	TRBV2	TRBJ2-3	.	13	CASNIRSKDTQYF	TGTGCCAGCAATATCCGAAGCAAAGATACGCAGTATTTT
few	TRBV9	TRBJ1-6	TRBD1	19	CASSDSWDRGSTYNSPLHF	TGTGCCAGCAGCGACTCTTGGGACAGGGGGAGCACCTATAATTCACCCCTCCACTTT
.	TRBV28	TRBJ1-1	.	15	CASRLRGGMNTEAFF	TGTGCCAGCAGGTTAAGGGGGGGGATGAACACTGAAGCTTTCTTT
.	TRBV19	TRBJ1-4	.	15	CASSLDQGYNEKLFF	TGTGCCAGTAGCCTTGATCAGGGGTATAATGAAAAACTGTTTTTT
.	TRBV6-5	TRBJ1-1	.	12	CATRGTFAEAFF	TGTGCCACCCGAGGGACATTTGCTGAAGCTTTCTTT
.	TRBV28	TRBJ1-3	TRBD1	16	CASRLTPGQGANTIYF	TGTGCCAGCCGCCTGACACCGGGACAGGGGGCTAACACCATATATTTT
.	TRBV6-5	TRBJ2-1	TRBD1	14	CASSPRQGSNEQFF	TGTGCCAGCAGCCCCCGACAGGGAAGTAATGAGCAGTTCTTC
.	TRBV19	TRBJ1-5	TRBD1	17	CASSIGFGTGGNQPQHF	TGTGCCAGTAGTATAGGTTTTGGGACAGGGGGAAATCAGCCCCAGCATTTT
.	TRBV5-1	TRBJ2-7	TRBD2	14	CASSIAGGIYEQYF	TGCGCCAGCAGCATAGCGGGAGGTATCTACGAGCAGTACTTC
.	TRBV11-3	TRBJ2-3	.	16	CASSPDGGRSPDTQYF	TGTGCCAGCAGCCCCGACGGGGGACGAAGTCCAGATACGCAGTATTTT
.	TRBV5-1	TRBJ2-7	.	15	CASSLAAGQTYEQYF	TGCGCCAGCAGCTTGGCCGCCGGACAGACCTACGAGCAGTACTTC
.	TRBV4-2	TRBJ2-5	.	15	CASSQDEGRGETQYF	TGTGCCAGCAGCCAAGATGAGGGTCGGGGAGAGACCCAGTACTTC
.	TRBV6-5	TRBJ2-7	.	15	CASRLAPGHPYEQYF	TGTGCCAGCAGACTCGCTCCGGGACACCCCTACGAGCAGTACTTC
.	TRBV3-1/TRBV3-2	TRBJ2-5	TRBD2	15	CASSPGLAGKETQYF	TGTGCCAGCAGCCCGGGACTAGCGGGAAAAGAGACCCAGTACTTC
.	TRBV2	TRBJ1-5	.	13	CASSERRNQPQHF	TGTGCCAGCAGTGAAAGGAGAAATCAGCCCCAGCATTTT
.	TRBV12-5	TRBJ1-5	TRBD1	14	CASGMTGGGQPQHF	TGTGCTAGTGGCATGACAGGGGGCGGTCAGCCCCAGCATTTT
.	TRBV7-2	TRBJ2-1	.	12	CASSQGRPARFF	TGTGCCAGCAGCCAGGGTAGGCCCGCGCGGTTCTTC
.	TRBV4-2	TRBJ1-5	.	18	CASSQRAAPQAGNQPQHF	TGTGCCAGCAGCCAGCGGGCAGCCCCTCAAGCAGGCAATCAGCCCCAGCATTTT
.	TRBV7-8	TRBJ2-3	TRBD1	15	CASSGQGVVPDTQYF	TGTGCCAGCAGCGGACAGGGGGTTGTCCCAGATACGCAGTATTTT
.	TRBV7-3	TRBJ2-1	.	14	CASSLSGRSNEQFF	TGTGCCAGCAGCTTATCAGGGCGGTCCAATGAGCAGTTCTTC
.	TRBV5-1	TRBJ2-1	TRBD1	15	CASSFYGQGGNEQFF	TGCGCCAGCAGCTTCTATGGACAGGGTGGCAATGAGCAGTTCTTC
.	TRBV7-8	TRBJ1-5	.	15	CASSSVAVRNQPQHF	TGTGCCAGCAGCAGCGTTGCGGTTCGCAATCAGCCCCAGCATTTT
once	TRBV2	TRBJ1-1	.	14	CASSQYRENTEAFF	TGTGCCAGCAGTCAATACAGGGAGAACACTGAAGCTTTCTTT
once	TRBV13	TRBJ2-4	.	19	CASSSMGSRGGFSKNIQYF	TGTGCCAGCAGCTCAATGGGATCTAGGGGGGGTTTTAGCAAAAACATTCAGTACTTC
.	TRBV18	TRBJ1-5	.	15	CASSESSEPGQPQHF	TGTGCCAGCTCAGAGAGTTCAGAGCCGGGTCAGCCCCAGCATTTT
.	TRBV6-5	TRBJ1-5	TRBD1	15	CASMKGQGGFGPQHF	TGTGCCAGCATGAAGGGACAGGGAGGTTTTGGGCCCCAGCATTTT
.	TRBV10-3	TRBJ2-3	.	15	CAISEGVVSTDTQYF	TGTGCCATCAGTGAGGGAGTAGTTAGCACAGATACGCAGTATTTT
.	TRBV27	TRBJ1-2	TRBD1	15	CASSSGQGEIYGYTF	TGTGCCAGCAGTTCGGGACAGGGGGAAATCTATGGCTACACCTTC
.	TRBV28	TRBJ2-7	TRBD1	13	CASTATGPYEQYF	TGTGCCAGCACAGCGACAGGGCCCTACGAGCAGTACTTC
.	TRBV6-5	TRBJ2-7	.	12	CASAWQTYEQYF	TGTGCCAGCGCCTGGCAGACCTACGAGCAGTACTTC
.	TRBV12-5	TRBJ1-1	TRBD1	15	CASGLVRGGGSEAFF	TGTGCTAGTGGTTTGGTACGAGGGGGCGGCTCCGAAGCTTTCTTT
.	TRBV7-3	TRBJ1-3	.	16	CASSLTGQSSGNTIYF	TGTGCCAGCAGCTTAACCGGACAGAGCTCTGGAAACACCATATATTTT
once	TRBV9	TRBJ2-7	TRBD2	15	CASSLVGGGTYEQYF	TGTGCCAGCAGCCTCGTTGGGGGAGGGACCTACGAGCAGTACTTC
.	TRBV25-1	TRBJ1-1	.	14	CASKKQGANTEAFF	TGTGCCAGCAAGAAACAGGGTGCTAACACTGAAGCTTTCTTT
.	TRBV7-9	TRBJ1-1	TRBD1	14	CASSSQGGGGEAFF	TGTGCCAGCAGCTCCCAGGGGGGCGGTGGGGAAGCTTTCTTT
.	TRBV28	TRBJ2-3	TRBD2	15	CASIGAAGGSDTQYF	TGTGCCAGCATCGGGGCAGCGGGAGGGTCAGATACGCAGTATTTT
few	TRBV2	TRBJ1-5	TRBD1	14	CASTPGQGNQPQHF	TGTGCCAGCACCCCGGGACAGGGAAACCAGCCCCAGCATTTT
.	TRBV7-6	TRBJ1-1	TRBD1	15	CASSATTGGPSGAFF	TGTGCCAGCAGCGCAACCACAGGGGGGCCTAGCGGAGCTTTCTTT
.	TRBV5-4	TRBJ1-3	.	13	CASSFPSGNTIYF	TGTGCCAGCAGCTTCCCATCTGGAAACACCATATATTTT
.	TRBV6-2/TRBV6-3	TRBJ2-6	.	17	CASSYVGALSGANVLTF	TGTGCCAGCAGTTACGTGGGAGCCCTCTCTGGGGCCAACGTCCTGACTTTC
.	TRBV19	TRBJ1-1	.	14	CASSNPRGNTEAFF	TGTGCCAGTAGTAACCCACGGGGGAACACTGAAGCTTTCTTT
.	TRBV27	TRBJ1-2	TRBD1	13	CASSAGTAVGYTF	TGTGCCAGCAGCGCGGGGACAGCTGTTGGCTACACCTTC
.	TRBV24-1	TRBJ2-1	TRBD2	17	CATSDRVPGLVFDEQFF	TGTGCCACCAGTGATCGCGTCCCGGGACTAGTATTCGATGAGCAGTTCTTC
.	TRBV7-9	TRBJ1-2	.	14	CASSLGRGNYGYTF	TGTGCCAGCAGCCTAGGCAGGGGTAACTATGGCTACACCTTC
.	TRBV2	TRBJ1-5	TRBD1	14	CASSWGQGNQPQHF	TGTGCCAGCTCCTGGGGACAGGGGAATCAGCCCCAGCATTTT